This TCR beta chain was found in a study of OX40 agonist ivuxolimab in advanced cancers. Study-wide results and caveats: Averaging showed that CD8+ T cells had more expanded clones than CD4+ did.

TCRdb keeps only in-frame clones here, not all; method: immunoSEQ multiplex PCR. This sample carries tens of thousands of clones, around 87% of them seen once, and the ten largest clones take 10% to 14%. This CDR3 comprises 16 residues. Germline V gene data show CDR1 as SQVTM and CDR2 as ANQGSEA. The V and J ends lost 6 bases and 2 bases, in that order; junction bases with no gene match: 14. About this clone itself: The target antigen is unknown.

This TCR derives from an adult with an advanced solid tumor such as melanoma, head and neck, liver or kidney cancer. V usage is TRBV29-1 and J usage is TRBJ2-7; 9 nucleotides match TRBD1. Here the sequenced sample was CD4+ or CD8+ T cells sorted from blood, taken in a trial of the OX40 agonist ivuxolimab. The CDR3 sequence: CSVSGTGKIGTYEQYF. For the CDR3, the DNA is TGCAGCGTGTCCGGGACAGGGAAGATCGGAACCTACGAGCAGTACTTC.